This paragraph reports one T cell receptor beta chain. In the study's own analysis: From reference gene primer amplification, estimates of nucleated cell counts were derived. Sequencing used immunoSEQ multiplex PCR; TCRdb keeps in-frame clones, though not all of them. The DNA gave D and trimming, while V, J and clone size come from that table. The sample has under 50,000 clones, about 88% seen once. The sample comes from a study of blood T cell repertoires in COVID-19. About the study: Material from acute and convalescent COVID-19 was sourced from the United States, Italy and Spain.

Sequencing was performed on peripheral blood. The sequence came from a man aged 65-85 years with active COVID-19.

In nucleotides, the CDR3 is TGTGCCAGCAGCGAGACCGGGACAGTCTCCTACGAGCAGTACTTC. It codes for CASSETGTVSYEQYF. The V call is TRBV9, the J call TRBJ2-7, with 7 bases aligning to TRBD1. Germline CDR1 and CDR2: SGDLS and YYNGEE. The CDR3 totals 15 residues. V lost 3 bases and J lost 0; bases outside the gene matches: 6.